A selection of T cell receptor beta chains follows, all from one sample in a study of blood T cell repertoires in COVID-19. Some clones are missing from TCRdb's copy, which holds only in-frame ones; the method was immunoSEQ multiplex PCR. The sample contains some 130,000 clones, roughly 83% of which appear only once. The sequenced sample consisted of PBMCs or T cells enriched from blood (not recorded which). These receptors originate from a man aged 35 to 55 with acute COVID-19. Each CDR3 is given with its conserved first and last residue. A D gene is named only where the DNA matches it firmly. Size is stated for part of the rows, as once, few or many counts, or as a class when the clone is expanded.

-	-	TRBV5-6	17	TRBJ2-3	TGTGCCAGCAGCTCCTGGGAGGGCAGGGGATATGGAGATACGCAGTATTTT	CASSSWEGRGYGDTQYF
once	-	TRBV5-4	15	TRBJ2-3	TGTGCCAGCAGCGGGGACATCCCTAGCACAGATACGCAGTATTTT	CASSGDIPSTDTQYF
few	TRBD2	TRBV4-3	15	TRBJ2-1	TGCGCCACCTCGAAAGGACTAGCGGAGTACAATGAGCAGTTCTTC	CATSKGLAEYNEQFF
-	-	TRBV20-1	11	TRBJ2-3	TGCAGTGCACGACTCCCAGATACGCAGTATTTT	CSARLPDTQYF
-	TRBD1	TRBV5-1	14	TRBJ2-5	TGCGCCAGCAGCGCCTCGGACAGGGGAGAGACCCAGTACTTC	CASSASDRGETQYF
-	-	TRBV5-1	14	TRBJ1-2	TGCGCCAGCAGCTTGGATCCCACTTGGTATGGCTACACCTTC	CASSLDPTWYGYTF
-	-	TRBV5-5	14	TRBJ2-1	TGTGCCAGCAGCTTACCTAGACTTGACAATGAGCAGTTCTTC	CASSLPRLDNEQFF
-	TRBD1	TRBV7-8	17	TRBJ2-5	TGTGCCAGCAGCTTAGTGGGGACAGGGGACCGCCAAGAGACCCAGTACTTC	CASSLVGTGDRQETQYF
-	TRBD2	TRBV5-6	16	TRBJ2-5	TGTGCCAGCAGCTTGGGACTAGCGGGCGCAGGGGAGACCCAGTACTTC	CASSLGLAGAGETQYF
-	-	TRBV2	13	TRBJ2-5	TGTGCCAGCAGCTCGCAGAGGAGGGAGACCCAGTACTTC	CASSSQRRETQYF
-	-	TRBV9	15	TRBJ1-5	TGTGCCAGCAGCGTAGCTGGGCGTGTAGGACAGCCCCAGCATTTT	CASSVAGRVGQPQHF
-	-	TRBV28	11	TRBJ2-7	TGTGCCAGCGGGGCGCTAGACGAGCAGTACTTC	CASGALDEQYF
-	-	TRBV27	13	TRBJ1-5	TGTGCCATCGGGGTTAATCGCAATCAGCCCCAGCATTTT	CAIGVNRNQPQHF
-	TRBD2	TRBV30	17	TRBJ2-1	TGTGCCTGGAGTAATTTCAGACTAGCGGGAGATGACAATGAGCAGTTCTTC	CAWSNFRLAGDDNEQFF
-	-	TRBV6-5	16	TRBJ1-6	TGTGCCAGCAGTTACGGGGGCGCAGGTGGTAATTCACCCCTCCACTTT	CASSYGGAGGNSPLHF
-	-	TRBV24-1	16	TRBJ2-7	TGTGCCACCAGTGATTTGATCAGGGGCGTTTTGGACGAGCAGTACTTC	CATSDLIRGVLDEQYF
-	TRBD1	TRBV7-9	13	TRBJ1-2	TGTGCCAGCAGCCTCACAGGGGGCTGGGGCTACACCTTC	CASSLTGGWGYTF
few	-	TRBV5-5	15	TRBJ2-7	TGTGCCAGCAGCTTGGGTTTGGACAGCACCTACGAGCAGTACTTC	CASSLGLDSTYEQYF
-	TRBD2	TRBV28	16	TRBJ2-3	TGTGCCAGCAGTAAGGGACTAGCGGGGGACGGAGCAGCGCAGTATTTT	CASSKGLAGDGAAQYF
-	-	TRBV4-1	18	TRBJ1-6	TGCGCCAGCAGCCAAGATCCTTGGAGGAGCTCCTATAATTCACCCCTCCACTTT	CASSQDPWRSSYNSPLHF
-	-	TRBV10-3	16	TRBJ2-7	TGTGCCATCAGTGAAAGAATGGCAGGGGAATTCTACGAGCAGTACTTC	CAISERMAGEFYEQYF
-	TRBD1	TRBV5-1	17	TRBJ1-2	TGCGCCAGCAGCTTAAACACCGGGACAGGGGGCATCTATGGCTACACCTTC	CASSLNTGTGGIYGYTF
-	TRBD1	TRBV3-1/TRBV3-2	17	TRBJ2-1	TGTGCCAGCAGCCAATTCCTTGAAAGGGACAGGGTGGGTGAGCAGTTCTTC	CASSQFLERDRVGEQFF
-	-	TRBV19	11	TRBJ2-7	TGTGCCAGTAGTACCCGAGACGAGCAGTACTTC	CASSTRDEQYF
-	TRBD2	TRBV10-3	16	TRBJ2-1	TGTGCCATCAGTGAGCTAGCGGGGGCCTCTCGCAATGAGCAGTTCTTC	CAISELAGASRNEQFF